The clone carrying this T cell receptor (beta chain) was detected once. This specimen belongs to a study of blood T cell repertoires in COVID-19. Background on the study: Specimens from acute and convalescent COVID-19 originated in the United States, Italy and Spain. PBMCs, B-cell-depleted T cells, or T cells were the source of the cDNA or gDNA that made up the material.

In the original analysis: For nucleated cells, counts were estimated from reference gene primer amplification. TCRdb's copy holds only in-frame clones and misses some; the assay was immunoSEQ multiplex PCR. Clonal size and the V and J genes are those of that table, whereas D and trimming came from the DNA. The data hold 70,000 or so clones, with over 80% observed a single time. Followed longitudinally, the Seattle patients had been enrolled during active infection. This CDR3 is built from 13 residues. Deletions cut 8 bases from V and 1 base from J, with 11 bases between. Germline assignment: CDR1 MDHEN and CDR2 SYDVKM.

Material: peripheral blood. The V and J genes are TRBV28 and TRBJ1-2; D gene unclear. This TCR came from a man between 50 and 59 years old with COVID-19, enrolled during active disease. As DNA, the CDR3 is TGTGCCAGCCGCCCGGAGCGTAACTATGGCTACACCTTC. As protein: CASRPERNYGYTF.